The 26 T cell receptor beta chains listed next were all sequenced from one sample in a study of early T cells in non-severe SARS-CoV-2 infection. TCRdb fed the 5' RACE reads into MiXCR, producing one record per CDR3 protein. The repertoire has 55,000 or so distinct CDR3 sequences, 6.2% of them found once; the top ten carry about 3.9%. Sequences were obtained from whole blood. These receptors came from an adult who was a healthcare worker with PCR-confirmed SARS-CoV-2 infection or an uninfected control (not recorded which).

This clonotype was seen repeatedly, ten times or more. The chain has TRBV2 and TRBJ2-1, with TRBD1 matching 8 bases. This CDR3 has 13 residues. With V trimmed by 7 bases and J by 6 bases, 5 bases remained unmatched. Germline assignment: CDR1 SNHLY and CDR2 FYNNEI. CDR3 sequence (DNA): TGTGCCAGCAACGGACAGGGCGGCAATGAGCAGTTCTTC. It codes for CASNGQGGNEQFF.

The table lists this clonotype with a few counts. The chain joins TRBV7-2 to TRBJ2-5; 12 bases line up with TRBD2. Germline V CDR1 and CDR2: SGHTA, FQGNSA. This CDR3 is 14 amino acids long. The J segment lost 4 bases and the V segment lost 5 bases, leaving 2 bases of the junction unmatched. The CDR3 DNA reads TGTGCCAGCAGCACTAGCGGGGGGAGAGAGACCCAGTACTTC. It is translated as CASSTSGGRETQYF.

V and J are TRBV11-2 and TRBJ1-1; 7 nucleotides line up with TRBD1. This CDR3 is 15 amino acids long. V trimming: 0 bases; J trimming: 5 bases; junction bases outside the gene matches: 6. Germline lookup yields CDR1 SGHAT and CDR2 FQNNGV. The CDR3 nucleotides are TGTGCCAGCAGCTTAGATGGCAGGGGGGGAACTGAAGCTTTCTTT. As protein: CASSLDGRGGTEAFF.

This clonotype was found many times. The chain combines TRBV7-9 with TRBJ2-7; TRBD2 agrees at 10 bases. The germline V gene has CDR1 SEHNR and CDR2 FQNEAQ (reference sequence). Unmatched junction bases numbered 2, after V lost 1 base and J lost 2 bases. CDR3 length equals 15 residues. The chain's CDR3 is CASSLEAGGPYEQYF. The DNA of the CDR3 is TGTGCCAGCAGCTTAGAAGCGGGGGGGCCCTACGAGCAGTACTTC.

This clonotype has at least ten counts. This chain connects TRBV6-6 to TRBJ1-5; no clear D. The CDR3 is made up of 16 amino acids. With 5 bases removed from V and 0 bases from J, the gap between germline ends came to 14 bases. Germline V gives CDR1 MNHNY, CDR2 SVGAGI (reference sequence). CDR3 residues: CASSRGDLYSNQPQHF. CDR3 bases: TGTGCCAGCAGTCGCGGGGATTTATATAGCAATCAGCCCCAGCATTTT.

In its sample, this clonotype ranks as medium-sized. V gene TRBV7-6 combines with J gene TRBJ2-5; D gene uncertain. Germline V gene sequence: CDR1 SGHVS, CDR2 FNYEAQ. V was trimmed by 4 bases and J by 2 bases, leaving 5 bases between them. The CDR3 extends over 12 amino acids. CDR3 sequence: CASSSRQETQYF. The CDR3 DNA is TGTGCCAGCAGCTCCCGACAAGAGACCCAGTACTTC.

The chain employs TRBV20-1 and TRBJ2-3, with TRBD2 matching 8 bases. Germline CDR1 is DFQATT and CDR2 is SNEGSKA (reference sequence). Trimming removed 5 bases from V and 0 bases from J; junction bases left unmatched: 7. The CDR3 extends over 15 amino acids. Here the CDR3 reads CSAPGSGVSTDTQYF. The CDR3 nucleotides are TGCAGTGCTCCTGGTAGCGGGGTGAGCACAGATACGCAGTATTTT.

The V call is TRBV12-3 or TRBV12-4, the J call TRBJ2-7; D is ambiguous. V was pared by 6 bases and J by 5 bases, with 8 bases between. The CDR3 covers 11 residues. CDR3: CASSPAHEQYF. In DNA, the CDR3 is TGTGCCAGCAGCCCGGCCCACGAGCAGTACTTC.

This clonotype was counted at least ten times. DNA of the CDR3: TGTGCCAGCAGCCACATTGAGGGGGACAATGAGCAGTTCTTC. Protein product: CASSHIEGDNEQFF. The genes are TRBV7-6 and TRBJ2-1; weak D call: TRBD1 (6 bases). Trimming left V 5 bases short and J 5 bases short, with 13 bases between. In germline, CDR1 is SGHVS, CDR2 FNYEAQ. There are 14 residues in the CDR3.

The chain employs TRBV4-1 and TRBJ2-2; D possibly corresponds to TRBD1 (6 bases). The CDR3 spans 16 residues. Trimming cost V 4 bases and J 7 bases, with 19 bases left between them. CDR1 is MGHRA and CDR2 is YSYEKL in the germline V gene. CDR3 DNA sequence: TGCGCCAGCAGCCGGGAGTCGATTCAGGGGAACGGGGAGCTGTTTTTT. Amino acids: CASSRESIQGNGELFF.

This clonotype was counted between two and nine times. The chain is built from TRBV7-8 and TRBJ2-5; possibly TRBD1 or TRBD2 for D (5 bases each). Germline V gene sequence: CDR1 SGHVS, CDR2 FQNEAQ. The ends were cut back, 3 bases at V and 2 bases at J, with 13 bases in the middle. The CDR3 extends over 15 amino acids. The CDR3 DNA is TGTGCCAGCAGCTTGGACCGAGGGGTACAAGAGACCCAGTACTTC. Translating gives CASSLDRGVQETQYF.

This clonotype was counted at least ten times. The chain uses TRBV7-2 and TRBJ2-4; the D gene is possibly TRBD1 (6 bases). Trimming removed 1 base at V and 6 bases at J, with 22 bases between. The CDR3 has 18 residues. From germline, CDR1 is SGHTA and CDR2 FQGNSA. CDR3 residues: CASSLVGRSRTDTNIQYF. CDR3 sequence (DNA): TGTGCCAGCAGCTTAGTAGGCCGGTCGAGGACAGATACAAACATTCAGTACTTC. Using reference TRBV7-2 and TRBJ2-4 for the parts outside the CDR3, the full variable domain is GAGVSQSPSNKVTEKGKDVELRCDPISGHTALYWYRQSLGQGLEFLIYFQGNSAPDKSGLPSDRFSAERTGGSVSTLTIQRTQQEDSAVYLCASSLVGRSRTDTNIQYFGAGTRLSVL.

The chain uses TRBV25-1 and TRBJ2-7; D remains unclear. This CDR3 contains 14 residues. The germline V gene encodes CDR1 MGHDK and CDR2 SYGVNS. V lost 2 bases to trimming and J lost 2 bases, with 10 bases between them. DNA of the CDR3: TGTGCCAGCAGTGAAGTTATACAGACCTACGAGCAGTACTTC. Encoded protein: CASSEVIQTYEQYF.

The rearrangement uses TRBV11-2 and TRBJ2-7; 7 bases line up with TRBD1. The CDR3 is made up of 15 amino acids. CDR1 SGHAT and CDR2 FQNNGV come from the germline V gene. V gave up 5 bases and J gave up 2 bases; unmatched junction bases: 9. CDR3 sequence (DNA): TGTGCCAGCAGCCCCGGGGCAACAGGGGCCTACGAGCAGTACTTC. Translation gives CASSPGATGAYEQYF.

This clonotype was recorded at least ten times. The CDR3 coding sequence is TGTGCCTTCCAGGGACAGAAGAAATCACCCCTCCACTTT. This codes for CAFQGQKKSPLHF. The chain is built from TRBV5-4 and TRBJ1-6; 7 bases are a match to TRBD1. CDR1 is SGHNT, CDR2 YYREEE, per germline (reference sequence). V lost 10 bases to trimming and J lost 10 bases; unmatched junction nucleotides: 11. This CDR3 region has 13 residues.

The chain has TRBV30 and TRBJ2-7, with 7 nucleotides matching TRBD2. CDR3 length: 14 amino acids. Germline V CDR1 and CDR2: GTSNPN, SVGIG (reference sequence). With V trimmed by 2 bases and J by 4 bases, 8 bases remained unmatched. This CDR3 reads CAWSRGGGSYEQYF. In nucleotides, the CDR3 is TGTGCCTGGAGTCGGGGCGGCGGGAGTTACGAGCAGTACTTC.

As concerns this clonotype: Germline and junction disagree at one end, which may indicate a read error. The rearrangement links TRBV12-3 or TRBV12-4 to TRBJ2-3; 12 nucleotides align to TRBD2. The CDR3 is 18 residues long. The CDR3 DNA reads TGTGCCAACAGTTTCGCTAGCGGGGGGGCCGGATCCTTAGATACGCAGTATTTT. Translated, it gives CANSFASGGAGSLDTQYF.

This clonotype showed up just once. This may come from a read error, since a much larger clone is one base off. This chain's CDR3 is CASSPPAALSSFEQYF. The DNA for the CDR3 is TGTGCCAGCAGCCCCCCCGCAGCCTTGAGCTCCTTCGAGCAGTACTTC. V usage is TRBV7-9 and J usage is TRBJ2-7; D is unclear. The CDR3 covers 16 residues. CDR1 is SEHNR and CDR2 is FQNEAQ in the germline V gene (reference sequence).

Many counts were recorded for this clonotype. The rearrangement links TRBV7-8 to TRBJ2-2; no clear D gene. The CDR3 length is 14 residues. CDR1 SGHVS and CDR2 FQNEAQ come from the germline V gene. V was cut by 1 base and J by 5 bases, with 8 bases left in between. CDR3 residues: CASSLGGRTGELFF. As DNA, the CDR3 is TGTGCCAGCAGCTTAGGGGGTCGTACCGGGGAGCTGTTTTTT.

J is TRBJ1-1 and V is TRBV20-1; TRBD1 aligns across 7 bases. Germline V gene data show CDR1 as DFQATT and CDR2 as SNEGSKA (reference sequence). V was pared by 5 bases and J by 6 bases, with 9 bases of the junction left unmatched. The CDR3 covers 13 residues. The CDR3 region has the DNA TGCAGTGCTGAGGCCCACAGGGGCGCTGAAGCTTTCTTT. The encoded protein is CSAEAHRGAEAFF.

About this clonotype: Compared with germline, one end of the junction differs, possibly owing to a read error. Written as DNA, the CDR3 is TGCGTCAGCAGACACGGGGTCAGCTCCTACGAGCAGTACTTC. This gives the protein CVSRHGVSSYEQYF. V gene TRBV4-1 combines with J gene TRBJ2-7; D perhaps matches TRBD2 (5 bases). The CDR3 covers 14 residues. Germline V gives CDR1 MGHRA, CDR2 YSYEKL.

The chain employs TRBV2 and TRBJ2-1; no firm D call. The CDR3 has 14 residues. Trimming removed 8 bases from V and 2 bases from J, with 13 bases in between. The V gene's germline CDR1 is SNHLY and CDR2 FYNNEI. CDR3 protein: CASPRGEAYNEQFF. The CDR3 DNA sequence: TGTGCCAGCCCCAGAGGAGAGGCCTACAATGAGCAGTTCTTC.

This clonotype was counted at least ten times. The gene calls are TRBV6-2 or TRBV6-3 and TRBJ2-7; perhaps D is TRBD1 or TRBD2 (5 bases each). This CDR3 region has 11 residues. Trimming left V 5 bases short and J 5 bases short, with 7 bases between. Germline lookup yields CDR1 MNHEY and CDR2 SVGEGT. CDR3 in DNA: TGTGCCAGCAGTCGGGGCCACGAGCAGTACTTC. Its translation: CASSRGHEQYF.

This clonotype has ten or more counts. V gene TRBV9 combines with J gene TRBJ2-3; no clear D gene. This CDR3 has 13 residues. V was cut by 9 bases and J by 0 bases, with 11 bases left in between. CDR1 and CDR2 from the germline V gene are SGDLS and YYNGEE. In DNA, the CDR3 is TGTGCCACCGCAGGTTCTAGCACAGATACGCAGTATTTT. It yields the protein CATAGSSTDTQYF.

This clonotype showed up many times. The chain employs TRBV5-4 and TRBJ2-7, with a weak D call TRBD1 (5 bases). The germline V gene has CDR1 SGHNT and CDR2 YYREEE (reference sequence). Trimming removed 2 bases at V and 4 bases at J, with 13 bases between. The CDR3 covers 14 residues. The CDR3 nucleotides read TGTGCCAGCAGCTTACAGGTTGCTCCTTACGAGCAGTACTTC. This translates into CASSLQVAPYEQYF.

The CDR3 DNA reads TGTGCCAGCTCACCCCTGACGGGGGGCCTCCAGGGAGATACGCAGTATTTT. This codes for CASSPLTGGLQGDTQYF. The chain employs TRBV18 and TRBJ2-3, with D possibly matching TRBD2 (7 bases). V dropped 3 bases and J dropped 5 bases, with 21 bases sitting between them. Per the germline V gene, CDR1 is KGHSH and CDR2 is LQKENI. This CDR3 comprises 17 residues.